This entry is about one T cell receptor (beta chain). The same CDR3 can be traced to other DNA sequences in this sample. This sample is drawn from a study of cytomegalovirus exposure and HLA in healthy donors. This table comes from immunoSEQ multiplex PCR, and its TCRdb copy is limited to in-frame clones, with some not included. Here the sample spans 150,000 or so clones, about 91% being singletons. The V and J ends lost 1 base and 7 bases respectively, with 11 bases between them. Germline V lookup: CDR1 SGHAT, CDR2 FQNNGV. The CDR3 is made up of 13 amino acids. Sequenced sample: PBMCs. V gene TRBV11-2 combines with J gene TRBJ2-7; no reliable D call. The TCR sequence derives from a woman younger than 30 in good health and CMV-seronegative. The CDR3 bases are TGTGCCAGCAGCTTAGCCGGGTCTAGTGAGCAGTACTTC. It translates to CASSLAGSSEQYF. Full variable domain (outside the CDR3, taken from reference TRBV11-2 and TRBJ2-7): EAGVAQSPRYKIIEKRQSVAFWCNPISGHATLYWYQQILGQGPKLLIQFQNNGVVDDSQLPKDRFSAERLKGVDSTLKIQPAKLEDSAVYLCASSLAGSSEQYFGPGTRLTVT.